Shown below are 18 T cell receptor beta chains from a single sample sequenced in a study of cytomegalovirus exposure and HLA in healthy donors. PCR amplification relied on 60 Vbeta primers (plus 13 Jbeta primers). The protocol was immunoSEQ multiplex PCR, while the TCRdb copy is restricted to in-frame clones and leaves out a portion. The data contain approximately 100,000 clones, 69% of them singletons. The sequencing input was PBMCs. The receptors were sampled from a woman aged 65 to 85 in good health and CMV-seropositive.

V and J are TRBV6-5 and TRBJ2-2, with TRBD2 identical over 8 bases. Germline trimming cut 6 bases from V and 5 bases from J; bases unmatched to any gene: 5. Germline V gene lookup returns CDR1 MNHEY and CDR2 SVGAGI. This CDR3 contains 14 residues. This CDR3 is CASSRGGRTGELFF. CDR3 DNA: TGTGCCAGCAGCCGGGGGGGCAGAACCGGGGAGCTGTTTTTT.

This chain joins TRBV7-6 and TRBJ2-2; 7 bases are shared with TRBD2. CDR1 is SGHVS, CDR2 FNYEAQ, per germline. The CDR3 is made up of 16 amino acids. V was pared by 1 base and J by 4 bases, with 6 bases of the junction left unmatched. In DNA, the CDR3 is TGTGCCAGCAGCTTAGAAGTCCAGCGGGGCACCGGGGAGCTGTTTTTT. This sequence encodes CASSLEVQRGTGELFF.

This clone was observed a few times. The V call is TRBV5-8, the J call TRBJ1-2, with 9 positions matching TRBD1. Per germline, CDR1 SGHTS and CDR2 YDEGEE. This CDR3 has 16 amino acids. Trimming cost V 4 bases and J 6 bases; bases outside gene matches: 13. For the CDR3, the DNA is TGTGCCAGCAGCCTACGTGGCTCGGGACAGGGTAATGGCTACACCTTC. This translates into CASSLRGSGQGNGYTF.

This clone was found a few times. The chain links TRBV13 to TRBJ2-7; tentative D call: TRBD2 (6 bases). The germline V and J ends were trimmed by 4 bases and 0 bases, with 10 bases remaining between them. Germline CDR1 is PRHDT and CDR2 is FYEKMQ (reference sequence). The CDR3 has 14 amino acids. As DNA, the CDR3 is TGTGCCAGCAGCTCGGGACTCCACTCCTACGAGCAGTACTTC. This gives the protein CASSSGLHSYEQYF.

J is TRBJ1-2 and V is TRBV7-8, with a tentative D call TRBD1 (6 bases). V lost 5 bases and J 4 bases, leaving 23 bases between the germline ends. Germline values: CDR1 SGHVS, CDR2 FQNEAQ. The CDR3 runs 17 residues. CDR3 coding DNA: TGTGCCAGCAGCCTGCAAAGGTTTGGACAGCCGACCTATGGCTACACCTTC. It yields the protein CASSLQRFGQPTYGYTF.

This chain links TRBV9 with TRBJ2-7, with 11 bases matching TRBD2. This CDR3 is 14 amino acids long. Trimming cost V 8 bases and J 3 bases; bases outside gene matches: 7. Germline assignment: CDR1 SGDLS and CDR2 YYNGEE. The CDR3 region is CARELTSGGYEQYF. Here the CDR3 DNA reads TGTGCCAGGGAACTAACTAGCGGGGGCTACGAGCAGTACTTC.

This clone was picked up a small number of times. V and J are TRBV4-2 and TRBJ2-6, with a possible D match to TRBD2 (5 bases). The V end was cut by 4 bases, the J end by 0 bases, with 10 bases between. CDR1 and CDR2 from the germline V gene are LGHNA and YNFKEQ. The CDR3 is 16 amino acids. CDR3 DNA: TGTGCCAGCAGCCCAGGACTCAGCTCTGGGGCCAACGTCCTGACTTTC. Its protein product is CASSPGLSSGANVLTF.

The chain employs TRBV5-8 and TRBJ1-2; 9 bases line up with TRBD1. From germline, CDR1 is SGHTS and CDR2 YDEGEE. There are 17 residues in the CDR3. Losses at the gene ends were 0 bases for V and 8 bases for J; bases not matched to a gene: 14. The CDR3 here is CASSLGSAGQGPKGYTF. CDR3 nucleotide sequence: TGTGCCAGCAGCTTGGGTTCAGCCGGACAGGGGCCTAAGGGCTACACCTTC.

The chain joins TRBV11-2 to TRBJ1-1; the match to TRBD1 covers 9 bases. Germline values: CDR1 SGHAT, CDR2 FQNNGV. Trimming cost V 1 base and J 8 bases; bases outside gene matches: 2. CDR3 length: 13 amino acids. The CDR3 nucleotides are TGTGCCAGCAGCTTAGGACAGGGGGGCGAAGCTTTCTTT. Its translation is CASSLGQGGEAFF.

The chain couples TRBV19 to TRBJ1-4; 9 nucleotides line up with TRBD1. CDR3 length: 15 amino acids. J lost 8 bases, V lost 1 base, and 5 bases had no gene match. From germline, CDR1 is LNHDA and CDR2 SQIVND (reference sequence). The CDR3 loop reads CASSIGGTGREKLFF. The CDR3 nucleotides read TGTGCCAGTAGTATAGGTGGGACAGGGAGAGAAAAACTGTTTTTT.

The chain couples TRBV19 to TRBJ1-1; 11 bases fit TRBD1. Trimming removed 7 bases from V and 1 base from J; junction bases left unmatched: 23. Germline V gene data show CDR1 as LNHDA and CDR2 as SQIVND (reference sequence). The CDR3 length is 21 residues. CDR3 region: CASTSFRDRGFPRLSNTEAFF. The DNA for the CDR3 is TGTGCCAGTACCTCCTTTCGGGACAGGGGGTTCCCCAGGCTATCGAACACTGAAGCTTTCTTT.

A word on this clone: At one boundary the junction diverges from the germline segment, which might be a read error. The chain carries TRBV19 and TRBJ2-3; D may be TRBD1 (6 bases). This CDR3 region has 16 residues. Germline CDR1 LNHDA, CDR2 SQIVND (reference sequence). The CDR3, as DNA: TGTGCCAGCAGTATAGGGCCAGGGGCAGGGACAGATACGCAGTATTTT. Translating gives CASSIGPGAGTDTQYF.

This chain connects TRBV30 to TRBJ1-5, with TRBD1 as a possible D gene (6 bases). V was shortened by 0 bases and J by 6 bases, with 12 bases between the two germline ends. This CDR3 is 14 amino acids long. Germline V CDR1 and CDR2: GTSNPN, SVGIG (reference sequence). DNA for the CDR3: TGTGCCTGGAGTGTAGTGGGGGCGGGTCAGCCCCAGCATTTT. This translates into CAWSVVGAGQPQHF.

The chain has TRBV7-9 and TRBJ1-1; D is unresolved. The CDR3 spans 14 residues. V was shortened by 3 bases and J by 2 bases, with 10 bases between the two germline ends. Looked up from germline, CDR1 is SEHNR and CDR2 is FQNEAQ (reference sequence). The CDR3 coding sequence is TGTGCCAGCAGCTTTGGTCAGACAAACACTGAAGCTTTCTTT. Encoded protein: CASSFGQTNTEAFF.

This clone occurred a few times. The chain employs TRBV5-6 and TRBJ2-7; D gene uncertain. Germline CDR1 SGHDT, CDR2 YYEEEE. V was trimmed by 0 bases and J by 3 bases, leaving 7 bases between them. The CDR3 is 13 residues long. CDR3 region: CASSLVAGYEQYF. CDR3 sequence (DNA): TGTGCCAGCAGCTTGGTAGCCGGCTACGAGCAGTACTTC.

This chain connects TRBV19 to TRBJ1-1, with TRBD1 identical over 8 bases. Looked up from germline, CDR1 is LNHDA and CDR2 is SQIVND (reference sequence). V shed 8 bases, J shed 1 base, and the junction held 3 bases outside the gene matches. This CDR3 has 13 amino acids. The CDR3 reads CASSDRGNTEAFF. CDR3 sequence (DNA): TGTGCCAGTTCAGACAGGGGGAACACTGAAGCTTTCTTT.

This chain joins TRBV7-7 and TRBJ1-6; 9 bases map to TRBD1. Germline V lookup: CDR1 SSHAT, CDR2 FNYEAQ (reference sequence). The CDR3 extends over 15 amino acids. J gave up 9 bases and V 7 bases, and 10 bases lay outside the gene matches. This CDR3 reads CASTLGQGGGSPLHF. Here the CDR3 DNA reads TGTGCCAGCACCCTGGGACAGGGAGGGGGTTCACCCCTCCACTTT.

This chain connects TRBV7-6 to TRBJ1-1; 10 bases agree with TRBD1. This CDR3 comprises 15 residues. The V gene's germline CDR1 is SGHVS and CDR2 FNYEAQ. Unmatched junction bases numbered 4, after V lost 1 base and J lost 5 bases. CDR3 region: CASSLEGQGRTEAFF. In DNA form, the CDR3 reads TGTGCCAGCAGCTTAGAGGGACAGGGGAGGACTGAAGCTTTCTTT.